These 19 T cell receptor beta chains were all obtained from the same sample, sequenced in a study of blood T cell repertoires in COVID-19. Only in-frame clones appear in the TCRdb table, and some are missing; sequencing was by immunoSEQ multiplex PCR. The sample consists of 140,000 or so clones, 60% to 80% of them appearing once. The source material was peripheral blood. These receptors originate from a man in his forties or fifties with active or convalescent COVID-19.

The rearrangement joins TRBV30 to TRBJ2-4; 7 bases are a match to TRBD1. Trimming took 7 bases from V and 4 from J; bases not matched to a gene: 4. Germline CDR1 and CDR2: GTSNPN and SVGIG (reference sequence). The CDR3 is 12 amino acids. DNA for the CDR3: TGTGCCTCGATGGGACAGAAAAACATTCAGTACTTC. This translates into CASMGQKNIQYF.

The chain couples TRBV21-1 to TRBJ1-1; the D call in the table, TRBD1, was not verified against the DNA. TRBV21-1 is listed as a pseudogene. This CDR3 spans 20 amino acids. The CDR3 protein is CASSNSQKGQGAIKDTEAFF. The CDR3 coding sequence is TGTGCCAGCAGCAATTCGCAAAAGGGACAGGGGGCAATTAAGGACACTGAAGCTTTCTTT.

The chain combines TRBV27 with TRBJ1-6; 10 bases align to TRBD1. With V trimmed by 6 bases and J by 9 bases, 5 bases remained unmatched. This CDR3 contains 14 residues. Looked up from germline, CDR1 is MNHEY and CDR2 is SMNVEV (reference sequence). The CDR3 is CASRSTGGGSPLHF. In DNA, the CDR3 is TGTGCCAGCAGATCGACAGGGGGCGGTTCACCCCTCCACTTT.

This chain connects TRBV10-2 to TRBJ2-3; tentative D call: TRBD1 (6 bases). Germline-derived CDR1 and CDR2 are WSHSY and SAAADI. CDR3 length: 13 amino acids. Trimming removed 8 bases at V and 10 bases at J, with 19 bases between. The CDR3 loop is CASLRTIEGAQYF. CDR3 nucleotide sequence: TGCGCCAGCTTACGGACCATAGAGGGGGCGCAGTATTTT.

The chain employs TRBV7-9 and TRBJ2-7; D gene uncertain. CDR1 and CDR2 (germline): SEHNR, FQNEAQ (reference sequence). V dropped 4 bases and J dropped 2 bases, with 15 bases sitting between them. This CDR3 comprises 15 residues. The CDR3 sequence: CASSSGARQTYEQYF. The DNA for the CDR3 is TGTGCCAGCAGCTCGGGTGCACGGCAGACCTACGAGCAGTACTTC.

V and J are TRBV4-1 and TRBJ2-3; D is possibly TRBD2 (6 bases). The V and J ends lost 2 bases and 2 bases respectively, with 20 bases between them. Germline CDR1 MGHRA, CDR2 YSYEKL. The CDR3 length is 18 residues. CDR3 region: CASSQLPPGLPATDTQYF. The CDR3 DNA is TGCGCCAGCAGCCAACTTCCCCCGGGACTCCCCGCCACAGATACGCAGTATTTT.

CDR3 region: CSGLAGTDTQYF. The CDR3 coding sequence is TGCAGCGGCCTAGCGGGCACAGATACGCAGTATTTT. The rearrangement joins TRBV29-1 to TRBJ2-3; 7 nucleotides match TRBD2. This CDR3 is 12 amino acids long. Germline lookup yields CDR1 SQVTM and CDR2 ANQGSEA. V dropped 7 bases and J dropped 1; count of bases not matched to a gene: 2.

The chain employs TRBV27 and TRBJ2-1; tentative D call: TRBD1 (5 bases). CDR3 length equals 14 residues. V lost 0 bases, J lost 6 bases, and 9 bases lay in between. Germline CDR1 reads MNHEY; CDR2 reads SMNVEV (reference sequence). In DNA, the CDR3 is TGTGCCAGCAGTTTATCGAAGGGGTTCAATGAGCAGTTCTTC. Encoded protein: CASSLSKGFNEQFF.

The rearrangement links TRBV19 to TRBJ2-5; 15 bases are shared with TRBD2. The CDR3 spans 15 residues. Germline loops: CDR1 LNHDA, CDR2 SQIVND (reference sequence). Trimming took 5 bases from V and 5 from J; bases not matched to a gene: 3. The CDR3 sequence: CASSLGTSGRETQYF. In DNA, the CDR3 is TGTGCCAGTAGTCTGGGGACTAGCGGGAGGGAGACCCAGTACTTC.

The chain links TRBV7-3 to TRBJ2-1; weak D call: TRBD1 (6 bases). The CDR3 is 14 amino acids. V was trimmed by 5 bases and J by 8 bases, leaving 16 bases between them. Germline values: CDR1 SGHTA, CDR2 FQGTGA. DNA of the CDR3: TGTGCCAGCAGCCGGGGACACGAGGCGGATGAGCAGTTCTTC. This translates into CASSRGHEADEQFF.

V is TRBV10-3 and J is TRBJ1-6; the match to TRBD1 covers 7 bases. The CDR3 covers 15 residues. CDR1 is ENHRY and CDR2 is SYGVKD in the germline V gene. The junction had 7 bases not matched to a gene; V was cut back by 2 bases and J by 9 bases. In DNA, the CDR3 is TGTGCCATCAGTGAGCCGGCCGGGACAGCTTCACCCCTCCACTTT. Protein product: CAISEPAGTASPLHF.

J is TRBJ2-3 and V is TRBV7-8; 7 positions agree with TRBD1. The CDR3 runs 19 residues. Losses at the gene ends were 1 base for V and 0 bases for J; bases not matched to a gene: 13. CDR1 is SGHVS and CDR2 is FQNEAQ in the germline V gene. CDR3 sequence reads: CASSLEGVDRSTSTDTQYF. The CDR3 nucleotides are TGTGCCAGCAGCTTAGAGGGGGTGGACAGGTCCACTAGCACAGATACGCAGTATTTT.

The V and J genes are TRBV9 and TRBJ1-2; D is ambiguous. This CDR3 has 13 amino acids. V lost 4 bases and J lost 3, with 10 bases in between. The germline V gene encodes CDR1 SGDLS and CDR2 YYNGEE. CDR3 DNA sequence: TGTGCCAGCAGCCGGGGAGAGGACTATGGCTACACCTTC. Translating gives CASSRGEDYGYTF.

The chain uses TRBV28 and TRBJ1-2, with D possibly matching TRBD1 (6 bases). The CDR3 runs to 15 residues. CDR1 and CDR2 from the germline V gene are MDHEN and SYDVKM. V dropped 5 bases and J dropped 11 bases, with 24 bases sitting between them. CDR3 DNA: TGTGCCAGCAGTCCTCACCGGGACATCCAAAAGAGGTACACCTTC. Protein sequence: CASSPHRDIQKRYTF.

This sequence joins TRBV5-1 and TRBJ2-2, with unresolved D. Germline CDR1 reads SGHRS; CDR2 reads YFSETQ. Trimming removed 0 bases from V and 5 bases from J, with 8 bases in between. This CDR3 is 14 amino acids long. CDR3 amino acids: CASSLEAATGELFF. CDR3 in DNA: TGCGCCAGCAGCTTGGAGGCGGCTACCGGGGAGCTGTTTTTT.

This clone was seen only a few times. The chain employs TRBV28 and TRBJ1-5, with D perhaps TRBD1 (6 bases). The CDR3 is 15 residues long. Between the trimmed V and J ends, which lost 6 bases and 7 bases, there was a span of 19 bases. From germline, CDR1 is MDHEN and CDR2 SYDVKM. CDR3 nucleotides: TGTGCCAGCAGGATAGGGGGACCGGGATACCAGCCCCAGCATTTT. This translates into CASRIGGPGYQPQHF.

This chain links TRBV11-2 with TRBJ2-2; 10 positions match TRBD2. Trimming cost V 4 bases and J 1 base; bases outside gene matches: 3. CDR3 length equals 16 residues. Germline values: CDR1 SGHAT, CDR2 FQNNGV. CDR3 in DNA: TGTGCCAGCAGCTCCTTAGCGGGAGGGAACACCGGGGAGCTGTTTTTT. Translating gives CASSSLAGGNTGELFF.

This clone appeared once. The chain uses TRBV18 and TRBJ1-2; the match to TRBD1 covers 8 bases. This CDR3 comprises 13 residues. Germline V gene sequence: CDR1 KGHSH, CDR2 LQKENI. The V segment lost 5 bases and the J segment 4 bases; nucleotides outside the gene matches: 3. CDR3 nucleotide sequence: TGTGCCAGCTCAGTGGACAGGGTCTATGGCTACACCTTC. Translated, it gives CASSVDRVYGYTF.

V is TRBV5-4 and J is TRBJ2-7, with TRBD2 matching 10 bases. V dropped 4 bases and J dropped 5; count of bases not matched to a gene: 9. Germline CDR1 reads SGHNT; CDR2 reads YYREEE (reference sequence). This CDR3 spans 15 amino acids. Here the CDR3 reads CASSPSGRERNEQYF. CDR3 nucleotide sequence: TGTGCCAGCAGCCCCAGCGGGAGGGAGAGAAACGAGCAGTACTTC. The whole variable domain, remainder taken from reference TRBV5-4 and TRBJ2-7, is ETGVTQSPTHLIKTRGQQVTLRCSSQSGHNTVSWYQQALGQGPQFIFQYYREEENGRGNFPPRFSGLQFPNYSSELNVNALELDDSALYLCASSPSGRERNEQYFGPGTRLTVT.